This entry features one TCR beta chain sequence. The antigen remains undetermined. Both 60 Vbeta primers and 13 Jbeta primers went into the PCR. Authors' analysis steps: Per a later analysis, the number of unique TCR beta chains was approximately 73 million, of which 10 million to 11 million were shared. Here immunoSEQ multiplex PCR was the method, and the copy in TCRdb shows in-frame clones only, minus some. The D gene and trimming were derived from the DNA, and the V and J assignments and clone size from that table. The sample has 150,000 to 200,000 clones; roughly 87% are singletons. V was cut by 7 bases and J by 0 bases, with 7 bases left in between. Germline V CDR1 and CDR2: LGHNT, FRNRAP. This CDR3 spans 12 amino acids. The data belong to a study of cytomegalovirus exposure and HLA in healthy donors. Study-level findings and limits: The likely origin of a cluster of highly shared sequence variants was a sequencing artifact. Later analysis identified 15,000 to 20,000 TCR beta sequences associated with HLA alleles, using a false discovery rate threshold of 0.05. DRB1 showed the most TCR associations and HLA-C the fewest in a later analysis, as rates varied by HLA locus.

The TCR originated in a girl under three years old in good health and CMV-seronegative. The V call is TRBV12-5, the J call TRBJ2-7; no definite D call. Sequencing used PBMCs. The CDR3 DNA sequence: TGTGCTAGTGAAAGTAGCTCCTACGAGCAGTACTTC. Translating gives CASESSSYEQYF.